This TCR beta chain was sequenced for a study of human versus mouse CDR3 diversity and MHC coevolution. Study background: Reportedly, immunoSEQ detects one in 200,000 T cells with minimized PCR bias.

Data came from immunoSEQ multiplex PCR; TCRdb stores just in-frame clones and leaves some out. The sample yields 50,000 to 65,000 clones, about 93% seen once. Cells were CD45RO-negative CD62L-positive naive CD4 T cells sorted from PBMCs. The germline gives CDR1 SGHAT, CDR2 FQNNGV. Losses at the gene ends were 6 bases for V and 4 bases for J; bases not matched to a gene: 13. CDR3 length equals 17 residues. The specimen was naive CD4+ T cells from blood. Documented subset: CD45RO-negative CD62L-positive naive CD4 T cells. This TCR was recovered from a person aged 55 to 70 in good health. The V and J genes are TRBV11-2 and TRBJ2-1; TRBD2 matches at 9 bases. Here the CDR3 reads CASSYGLARRLYNEQFF. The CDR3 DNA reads TGTGCCAGCAGTTATGGACTAGCGAGAAGACTATACAATGAGCAGTTCTTC.